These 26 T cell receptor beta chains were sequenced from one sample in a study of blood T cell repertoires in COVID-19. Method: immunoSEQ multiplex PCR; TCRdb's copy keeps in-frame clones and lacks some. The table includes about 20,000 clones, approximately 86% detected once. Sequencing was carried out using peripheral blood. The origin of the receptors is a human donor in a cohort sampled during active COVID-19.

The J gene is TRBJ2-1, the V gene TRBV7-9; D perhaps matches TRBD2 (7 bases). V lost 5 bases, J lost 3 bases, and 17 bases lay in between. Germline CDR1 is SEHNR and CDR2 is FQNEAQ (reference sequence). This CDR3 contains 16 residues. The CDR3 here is CASSALGGAGYNEQFF. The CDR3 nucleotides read TGTGCCAGCAGCGCCCTAGGGGGGGCAGGCTACAATGAGCAGTTCTTC.

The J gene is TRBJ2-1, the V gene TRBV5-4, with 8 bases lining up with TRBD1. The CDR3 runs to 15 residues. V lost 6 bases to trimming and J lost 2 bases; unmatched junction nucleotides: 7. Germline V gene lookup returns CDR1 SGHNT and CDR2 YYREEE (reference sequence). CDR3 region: CASIRQGSAYNEQFF. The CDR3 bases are TGTGCCAGCATCCGACAGGGGAGCGCCTACAATGAGCAGTTCTTC.

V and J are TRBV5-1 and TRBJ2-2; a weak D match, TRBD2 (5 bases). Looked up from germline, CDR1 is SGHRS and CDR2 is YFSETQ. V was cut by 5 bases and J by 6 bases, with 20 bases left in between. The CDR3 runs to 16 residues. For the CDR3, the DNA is TGCGCCAGCAGAATGGTGCGGGCAAGAGAGGCCGGGGAGCTGTTTTTT. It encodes CASRMVRAREAGELFF.

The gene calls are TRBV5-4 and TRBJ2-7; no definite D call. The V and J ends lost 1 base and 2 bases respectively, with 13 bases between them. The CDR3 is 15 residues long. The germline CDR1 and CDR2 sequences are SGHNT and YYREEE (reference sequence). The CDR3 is CASSLLSVPTYEQYF. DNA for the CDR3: TGTGCCAGCAGCTTGCTTTCGGTGCCGACCTACGAGCAGTACTTC.

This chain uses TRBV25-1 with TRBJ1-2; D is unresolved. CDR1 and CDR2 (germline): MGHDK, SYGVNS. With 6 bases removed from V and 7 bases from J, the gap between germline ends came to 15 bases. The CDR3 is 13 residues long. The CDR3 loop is CASSNRGGSGYTF. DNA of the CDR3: TGTGCCAGCAGCAATCGAGGAGGGAGTGGCTACACCTTC.

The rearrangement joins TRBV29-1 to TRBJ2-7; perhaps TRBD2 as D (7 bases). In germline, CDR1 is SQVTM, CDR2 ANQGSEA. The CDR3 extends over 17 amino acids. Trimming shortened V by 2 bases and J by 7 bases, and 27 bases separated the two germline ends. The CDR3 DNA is TGCAGCGTTGAAAGCCCAGAGGGGGGTGGGAGGGCTTATGAGCAGTACTTC. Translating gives CSVESPEGGGRAYEQYF.

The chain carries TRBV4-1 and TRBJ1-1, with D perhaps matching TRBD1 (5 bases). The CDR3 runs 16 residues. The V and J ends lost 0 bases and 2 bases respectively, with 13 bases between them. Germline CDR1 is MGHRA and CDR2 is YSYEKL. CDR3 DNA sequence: TGCGCCAGCAGCCAAGAGCGCCAAAGGGGAAACACTGAAGCTTTCTTT. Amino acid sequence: CASSQERQRGNTEAFF.

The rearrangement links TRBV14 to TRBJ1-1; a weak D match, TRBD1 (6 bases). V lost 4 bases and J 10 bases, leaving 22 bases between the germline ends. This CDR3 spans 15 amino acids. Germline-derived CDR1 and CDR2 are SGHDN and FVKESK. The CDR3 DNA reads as TGTGCCAGCAGCCTTACGTACAGGGAGTCCCCCCTAGCTTTCTTT. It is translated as CASSLTYRESPLAFF.

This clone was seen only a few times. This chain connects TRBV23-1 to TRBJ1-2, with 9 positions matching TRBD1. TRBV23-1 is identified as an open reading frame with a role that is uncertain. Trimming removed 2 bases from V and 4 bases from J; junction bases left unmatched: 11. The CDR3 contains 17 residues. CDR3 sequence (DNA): TGCGCCAGCAGTCAACGGGACAGGGAGTGGGGGAGCTATGGCTACACCTTC. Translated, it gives CASSQRDREWGSYGYTF.

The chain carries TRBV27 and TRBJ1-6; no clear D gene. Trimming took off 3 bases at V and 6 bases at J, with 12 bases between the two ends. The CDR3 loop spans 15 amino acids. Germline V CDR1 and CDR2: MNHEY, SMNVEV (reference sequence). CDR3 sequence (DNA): TGTGCCAGCAGTTTGGGTACAGTACCTAATTCACCCCTCCACTTT. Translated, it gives CASSLGTVPNSPLHF.

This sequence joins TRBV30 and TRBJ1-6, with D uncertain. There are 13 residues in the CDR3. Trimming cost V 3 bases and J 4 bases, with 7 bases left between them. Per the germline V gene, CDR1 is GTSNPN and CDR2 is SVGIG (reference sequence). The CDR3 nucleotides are TGTGCCTGGAGGTCTCAGTATAATTCACCCCTCCACTTT. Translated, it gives CAWRSQYNSPLHF. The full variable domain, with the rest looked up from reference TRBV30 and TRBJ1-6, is SQTIHQWPATLVQPVGSPLSLECTVEGTSNPNLYWYRQAAGRGLQLLFYSVGIGQISSEVPQNLSASRPQDRQFILSSKKLLLSDSGFYLCAWRSQYNSPLHFGNGTRLTVT.

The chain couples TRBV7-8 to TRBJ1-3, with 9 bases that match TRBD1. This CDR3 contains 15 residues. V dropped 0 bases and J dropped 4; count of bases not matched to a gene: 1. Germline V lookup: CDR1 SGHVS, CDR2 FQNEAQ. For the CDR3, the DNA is TGTGCCAGCAGCTTAGCCGGGACAGGGGGAAACACCATATATTTT. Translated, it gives CASSLAGTGGNTIYF.

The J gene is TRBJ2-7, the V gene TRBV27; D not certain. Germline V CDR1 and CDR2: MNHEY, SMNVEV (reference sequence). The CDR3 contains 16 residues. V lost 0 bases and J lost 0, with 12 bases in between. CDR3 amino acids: CASSLSGFSDSYEQYF. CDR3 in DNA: TGTGCCAGCAGTTTATCGGGCTTCTCCGACTCCTACGAGCAGTACTTC.

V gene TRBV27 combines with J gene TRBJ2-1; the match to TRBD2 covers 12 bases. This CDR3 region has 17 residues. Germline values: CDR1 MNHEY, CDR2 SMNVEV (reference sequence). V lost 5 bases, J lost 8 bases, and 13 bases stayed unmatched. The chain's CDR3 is CASSLRTSGTSRDEQFF. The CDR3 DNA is TGTGCCAGCAGTCTTCGGACTAGCGGGACCAGTCGGGATGAGCAGTTCTTC.

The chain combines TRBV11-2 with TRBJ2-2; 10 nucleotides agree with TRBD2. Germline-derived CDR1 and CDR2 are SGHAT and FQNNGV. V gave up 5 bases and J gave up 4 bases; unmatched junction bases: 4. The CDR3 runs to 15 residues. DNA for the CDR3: TGTGCCAGCAGCCCGTGGACTAGCGGCACCGGGGAGCTGTTTTTT. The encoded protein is CASSPWTSGTGELFF.

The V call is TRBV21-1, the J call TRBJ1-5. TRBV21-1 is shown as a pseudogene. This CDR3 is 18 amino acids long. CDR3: CASSPEAAVQFSNQPQHF. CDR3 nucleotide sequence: TGTGCCAGCAGCCCGGAGGCAGCCGTACAATTTAGCAATCAGCCCCAGCATTTT.

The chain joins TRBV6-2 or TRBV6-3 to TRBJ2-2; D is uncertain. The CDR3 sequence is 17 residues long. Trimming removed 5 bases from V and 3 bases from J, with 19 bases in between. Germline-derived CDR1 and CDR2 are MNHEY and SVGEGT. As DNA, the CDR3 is TGTGCCAGCAGTCCCTATTCTCTGCGGTCCTACACCGGGGAGCTGTTTTTT. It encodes CASSPYSLRSYTGELFF.

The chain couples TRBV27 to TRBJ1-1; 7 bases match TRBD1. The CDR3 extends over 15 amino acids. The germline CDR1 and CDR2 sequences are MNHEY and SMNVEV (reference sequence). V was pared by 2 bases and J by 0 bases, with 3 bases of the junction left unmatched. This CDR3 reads CASSLTQGMNTEAFF. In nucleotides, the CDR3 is TGTGCCAGCAGTTTAACACAGGGGATGAACACTGAAGCTTTCTTT.

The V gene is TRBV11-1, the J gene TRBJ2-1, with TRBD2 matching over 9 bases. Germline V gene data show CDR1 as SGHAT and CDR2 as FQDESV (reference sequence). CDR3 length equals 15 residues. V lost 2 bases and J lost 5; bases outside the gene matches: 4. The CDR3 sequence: CASSLRASGDNEQFF. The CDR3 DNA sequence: TGTGCCAGCAGCTTAAGGGCTAGCGGGGACAATGAGCAGTTCTTC.

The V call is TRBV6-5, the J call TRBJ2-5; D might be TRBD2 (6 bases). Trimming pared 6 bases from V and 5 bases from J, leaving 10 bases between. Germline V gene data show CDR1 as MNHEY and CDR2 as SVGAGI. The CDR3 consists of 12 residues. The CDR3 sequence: CASRTGRETQYF. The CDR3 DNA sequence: TGTGCCAGCAGGACGGGGAGGGAGACCCAGTACTTC.

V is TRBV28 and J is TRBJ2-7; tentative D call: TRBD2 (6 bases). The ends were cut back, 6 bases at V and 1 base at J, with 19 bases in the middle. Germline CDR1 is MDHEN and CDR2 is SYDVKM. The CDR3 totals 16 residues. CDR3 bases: TGTGCCAGCAGCACACCCGGCGGGACTTATTCCTACGAGCAGTACTTC. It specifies CASSTPGGTYSYEQYF.

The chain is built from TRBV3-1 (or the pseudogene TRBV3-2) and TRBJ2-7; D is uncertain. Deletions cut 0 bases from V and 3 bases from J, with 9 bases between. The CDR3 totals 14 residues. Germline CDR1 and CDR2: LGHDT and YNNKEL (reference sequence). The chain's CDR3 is CASSQDWSGYEQYF. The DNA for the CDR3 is TGTGCCAGCAGCCAAGATTGGTCAGGCTACGAGCAGTACTTC.

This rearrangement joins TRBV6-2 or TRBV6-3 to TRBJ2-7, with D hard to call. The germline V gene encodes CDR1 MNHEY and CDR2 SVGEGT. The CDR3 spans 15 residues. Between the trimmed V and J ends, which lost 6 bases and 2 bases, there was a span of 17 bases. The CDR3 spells CASSFHSPFAYEQYF. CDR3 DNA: TGTGCCAGCAGCTTCCATAGTCCCTTCGCCTACGAGCAGTACTTC.

CDR3 sequence reads: CASSQEAGGSSYNEQFF. The CDR3 region has the DNA TGTGCCAGCAGCCAAGAAGCGGGAGGGAGCTCCTACAATGAGCAGTTCTTC. The chain uses TRBV3-1 (or the pseudogene TRBV3-2) and TRBJ2-1; 10 bases align to TRBD2. CDR1 is LGHDT, CDR2 YNNKEL, per germline (reference sequence). The CDR3 runs to 17 residues. Unmatched junction bases numbered 2, after V lost 0 bases and J lost 0 bases.

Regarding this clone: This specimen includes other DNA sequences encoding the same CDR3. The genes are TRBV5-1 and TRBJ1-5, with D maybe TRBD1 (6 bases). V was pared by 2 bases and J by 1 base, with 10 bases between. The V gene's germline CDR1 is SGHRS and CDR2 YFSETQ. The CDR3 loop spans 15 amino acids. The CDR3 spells CASSLQGQSNQPQHF. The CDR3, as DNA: TGCGCCAGCAGCTTACAGGGTCAGAGCAATCAGCCCCAGCATTTT. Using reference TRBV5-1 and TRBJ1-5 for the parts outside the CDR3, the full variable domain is KAGVTQTPRYLIKTRGQQVTLSCSPISGHRSVSWYQQTPGQGLQFLFEYFSETQRNKGNFPGRFSGRQFSNSRSEMNVSTLELGDSALYLCASSLQGQSNQPQHFGDGTRLSIL.

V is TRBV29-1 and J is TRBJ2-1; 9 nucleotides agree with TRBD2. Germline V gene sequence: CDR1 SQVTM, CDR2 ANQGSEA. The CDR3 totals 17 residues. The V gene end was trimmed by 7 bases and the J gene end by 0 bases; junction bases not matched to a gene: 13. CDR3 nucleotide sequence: TGCAGCGGTCGCAAGGCGACTAGCGGTTACTCCTACAATGAGCAGTTCTTC. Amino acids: CSGRKATSGYSYNEQFF.